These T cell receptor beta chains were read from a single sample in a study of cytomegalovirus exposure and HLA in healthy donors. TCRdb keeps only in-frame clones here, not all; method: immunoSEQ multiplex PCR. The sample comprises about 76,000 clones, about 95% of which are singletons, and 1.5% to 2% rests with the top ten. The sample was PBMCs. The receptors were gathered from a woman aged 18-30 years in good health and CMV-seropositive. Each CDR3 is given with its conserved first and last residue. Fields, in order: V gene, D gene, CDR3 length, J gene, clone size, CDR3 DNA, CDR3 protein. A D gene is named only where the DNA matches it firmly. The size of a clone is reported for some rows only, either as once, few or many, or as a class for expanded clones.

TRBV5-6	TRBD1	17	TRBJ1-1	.	TGTGCCAGCAGCTTGGCAGGGGGCGCGGGGGAGAACACTGAAGCTTTCTTT	CASSLAGGAGENTEAFF
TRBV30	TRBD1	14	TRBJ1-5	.	TGTGCCTGGAGAGCCGGGACAGCCAATCAGCCCCAGCATTTT	CAWRAGTANQPQHF
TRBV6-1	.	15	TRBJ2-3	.	TGTGCCAGCAGTGAATCTCGGCTAGAAACAGATACGCAGTATTTT	CASSESRLETDTQYF
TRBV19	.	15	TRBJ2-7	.	TGTGCCACCACCTCGGCACTGGGGGCCACCTACGAGCAGTACTTC	CATTSALGATYEQYF
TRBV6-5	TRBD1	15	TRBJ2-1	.	TGTGCCAGCAGCATGAGACAGGGGGCCTACAATGAGCAGTTCTTC	CASSMRQGAYNEQFF
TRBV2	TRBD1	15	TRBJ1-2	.	TGTGCCAGCAGACAAGACAGGGCTGACCCCTATGGCTACACCTTC	CASRQDRADPYGYTF
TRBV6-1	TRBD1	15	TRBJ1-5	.	TGTGCCAGCAGTTTAGCGGGACAGGGGAATCAGCCCCAGCATTTT	CASSLAGQGNQPQHF
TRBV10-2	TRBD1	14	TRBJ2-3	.	TGCGCCAGCAGTGGGGGGACAGGGACAGATACGCAGTATTTT	CASSGGTGTDTQYF
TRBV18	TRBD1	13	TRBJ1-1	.	TGTGCCAGCTCACCTAGCCGGGACAGGGAAGCTTTCTTT	CASSPSRDREAFF
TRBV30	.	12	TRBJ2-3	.	TGTGCCTGGAGTAGCCTCGCAGATACGCAGTATTTT	CAWSSLADTQYF
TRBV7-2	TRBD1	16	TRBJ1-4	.	TGTGCCAGCAGCTTAGATTTAGGACAGGGTTCTGAAAAACTGTTTTTT	CASSLDLGQGSEKLFF
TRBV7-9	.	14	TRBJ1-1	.	TGTGCCAGCAGCTTAGGACAGGAGAACACTGAAGCTTTCTTT	CASSLGQENTEAFF
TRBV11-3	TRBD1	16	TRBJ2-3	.	TGTGCCAGCAGCTTAGGGGGCGGACAGGGGTCAGATACGCAGTATTTT	CASSLGGGQGSDTQYF
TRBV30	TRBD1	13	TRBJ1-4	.	TGTGCCTGGACGGAGGGGGCTAGTGAAAAACTGTTTTTT	CAWTEGASEKLFF
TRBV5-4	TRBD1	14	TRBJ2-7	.	TGTGCCAGCAGCTGGACAGGGAGTAACGACGAGCAGTACTTC	CASSWTGSNDEQYF
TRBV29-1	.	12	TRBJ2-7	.	TGCAGCGCATCAGAATCTGACTACGAGCAGTACTTC	CSASESDYEQYF
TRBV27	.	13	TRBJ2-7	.	TGTGCCAGCAGTTTTGGCAGGGGCCACGAGCAGTACTTC	CASSFGRGHEQYF
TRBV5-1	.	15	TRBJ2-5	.	TGCGCCAGCAGGATAGGACAGCCTGGGCAAGAGACCCAGTACTTC	CASRIGQPGQETQYF
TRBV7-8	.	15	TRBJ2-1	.	TGTGCCAGCAGCTTATTACTAGCCCATAACAATGAGCAGTTCTTC	CASSLLLAHNNEQFF
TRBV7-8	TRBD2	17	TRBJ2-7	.	TGTGCCAGCAGCTTAGGGGTAGCGGGAGGCATTCAACACGAGCAGTACTTC	CASSLGVAGGIQHEQYF
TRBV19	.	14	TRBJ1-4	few	TGTGCCAGTTCCGCACAGAGCTTAAATGAAAAACTGTTTTTT	CASSAQSLNEKLFF
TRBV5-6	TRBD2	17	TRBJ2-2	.	TGTGCCAGCTGGACTAGCGGGGGGGCCTTGAACACCGGGGAGCTGTTTTTT	CASWTSGGALNTGELFF
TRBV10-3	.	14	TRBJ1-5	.	TGTGCCATCAGTGAGGCGCAGGGGAATCAGCCCCAGCATTTT	CAISEAQGNQPQHF
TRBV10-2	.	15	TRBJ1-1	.	TGCGCCAGCAGTGATCCCAACAGACCGAACACTGAAGCTTTCTTT	CASSDPNRPNTEAFF
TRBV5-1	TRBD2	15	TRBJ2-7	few	TGCGCCAGCAGCTTGAGTAGCGGGAGCTCCTACGAGCAGTACTTC	CASSLSSGSSYEQYF
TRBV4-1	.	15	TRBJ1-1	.	TGCGCCAGCAGCCAATTTCTCGTTAGCCGTGGTGAAGCTTTCTTT	CASSQFLVSRGEAFF
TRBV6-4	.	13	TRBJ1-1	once	TGTGCCAGCAGGGGCGAAATGAACACTGAAGCTTTCTTT	CASRGEMNTEAFF
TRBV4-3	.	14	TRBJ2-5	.	TGCGCCAGCAGCCAAGGTCGAGCCCACGAGACCCAGTACTTC	CASSQGRAHETQYF
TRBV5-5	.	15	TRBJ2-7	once	TGTGCCAGCAGCTTTCGGACAGACAGCTCCTACGAGCAGTACTTC	CASSFRTDSSYEQYF
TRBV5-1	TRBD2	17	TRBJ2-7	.	TGCGCCAGCAGCCGCGGGAACCAACTAGCGGGAGGCCCCCTTTTGGACTTC	CASSRGNQLAGGPLLDF
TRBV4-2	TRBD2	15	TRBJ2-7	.	TGTGCCAGCAGCCAAGGACTAGCGGGGTCCTACGAGCAGTACTTC	CASSQGLAGSYEQYF
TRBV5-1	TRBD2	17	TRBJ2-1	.	TGCGCCAGCAGCTTGTGGGCTAGCGGGAGTTTCTACAATGAGCAGTTCTTC	CASSLWASGSFYNEQFF
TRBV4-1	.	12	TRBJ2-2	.	TGCGCCAGCAGCCGCAAGGAGGGGGAGCTGTTTTTT	CASSRKEGELFF
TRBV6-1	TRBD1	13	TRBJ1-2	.	TGTGCCACTAGCCAGGGGGCGACCTATGGCTACACCTTC	CATSQGATYGYTF
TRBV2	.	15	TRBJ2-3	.	TGTGCCAGCAGTGAGTCTGGCGCGGGTCGGGTTACGCAGTATTTT	CASSESGAGRVTQYF
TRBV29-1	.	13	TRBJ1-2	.	TGCAGCGTTGAGGACAGAAAGGGATATGGCTACACCTTC	CSVEDRKGYGYTF
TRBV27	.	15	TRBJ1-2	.	TGTGCCAGCAGTTTATCGTGGCGGAATAACTATGGCTACACCTTC	CASSLSWRNNYGYTF
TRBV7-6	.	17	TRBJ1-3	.	TGTGCCAGCAGCCCAGAGACATATACCCGCTCTGGAAACACCATATATTTT	CASSPETYTRSGNTIYF
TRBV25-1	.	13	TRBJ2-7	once	TGTGCCAGCAGGCCGGGGGACGACTACGAGCAGTACTTC	CASRPGDDYEQYF
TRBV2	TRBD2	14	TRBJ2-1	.	TGTGCCAGCACCGTGGTGGGTGCGGGAGGTGGGGCGTTCTTC	CASTVVGAGGGAFF
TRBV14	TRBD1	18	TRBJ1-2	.	TGTGCCAGCAGCCAAGATGTGAACACGGACAGGGCCAACTATGGCTACACCTTC	CASSQDVNTDRANYGYTF
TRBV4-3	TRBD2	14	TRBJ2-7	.	TGCGCCAGCAGCCCAGTGGGGGGGTCATACGAGCAGTACTTC	CASSPVGGSYEQYF
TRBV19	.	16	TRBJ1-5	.	TGTGCCAGTAGTTCGCGACACCGGGATAGCAATCAGCCCCAGCATTTT	CASSSRHRDSNQPQHF
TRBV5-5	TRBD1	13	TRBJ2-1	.	TGTGCCAGCAGCTTAAGGGGGCCCAATGAGCAGTTCTTC	CASSLRGPNEQFF
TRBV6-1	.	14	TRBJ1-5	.	TGTGCCAGCAGTTCTGGAGGCAGCAATCAGCCCCAGCATTTT	CASSSGGSNQPQHF
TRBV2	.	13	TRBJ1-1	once	TGTGCCAGCAGCGACGGAGGGAACACTGAAGCTTTCTTT	CASSDGGNTEAFF